The 14 T cell receptor beta chains listed next were all sequenced from one sample in a study of blood T cell repertoires in COVID-19. The repertoire was sequenced with immunoSEQ multiplex PCR; TCRdb's copy has only in-frame clones and lacks some. Found here are around 260,000 clones, roughly 90% of them singletons; the top ten hold about 3%. The sequenced material came from peripheral blood. The receptor set was obtained from a woman in her 30s with active or convalescent COVID-19.

The chain combines TRBV28 with TRBJ2-2; 11 positions agree with TRBD1. CDR1 is MDHEN, CDR2 SYDVKM, per germline. The CDR3 length is 16 residues. Unmatched junction bases numbered 8, after V lost 4 bases and J lost 7 bases. The DNA for the CDR3 is TGTGCCAGCAGTTACGGCGGGACAGGGGGGATCGGGGAGCTGTTTTTT. Protein product: CASSYGGTGGIGELFF. Based on the CDR3 plus reference TRBV28 and TRBJ2-2, the full variable domain is DVKVTQSSRYLVKRTGEKVFLECVQDMDHENMFWYRQDPGLGLRLIYFSYDVKMKEKGDIPEGYSVSREKKERFSLILESASTNQTSMYLCASSYGGTGGIGELFFGEGSRLTVL.

The CDR3 DNA reads as TGCGCCAGCCTAGCGGGGGACTCACCTTACAATGAGCAGTTCTTC. Its protein product is CASLAGDSPYNEQFF. The rearrangement uses TRBV4-1 and TRBJ2-1; 10 positions agree with TRBD2. CDR1 MGHRA and CDR2 YSYEKL come from the germline V gene. J gave up 4 bases and V 8 bases, and 8 bases lay outside the gene matches. The CDR3 has 15 residues.

The rearrangement links TRBV4-3 to TRBJ2-1; the D gene is possibly TRBD1 (6 bases). This CDR3 contains 15 residues. Germline CDR1 LGHNA, CDR2 YSLEER. Trimming removed 0 bases from V and 10 bases from J, with 16 bases in between. The CDR3 loop reads CASSQEGAPLGEQFF. The CDR3 DNA sequence: TGCGCCAGCAGCCAAGAGGGGGCCCCCTTAGGGGAGCAGTTCTTC.

The J gene is TRBJ1-1, the V gene TRBV18, with D perhaps matching TRBD1 (5 bases). Germline values: CDR1 KGHSH, CDR2 LQKENI. The CDR3 loop spans 14 amino acids. The germline V and J ends were trimmed by 2 bases and 7 bases, with 14 bases remaining between them. CDR3 region: CASSPSAGEHEAFF. In nucleotides, the CDR3 is TGTGCCAGCTCACCATCTGCGGGGGAGCATGAAGCTTTCTTT. The variable domain in full, completed from reference TRBV18 and TRBJ1-1, reads NAGVMQNPRHLVRRRGQEARLRCSPMKGHSHVYWYRQLPEEGLKFMVYLQKENIIDESGMPKERFSAEFPKEGPSILRIQQVVRGDSAAYFCASSPSAGEHEAFFGQGTRLTVV.

The rearrangement links TRBV5-1 to TRBJ1-4; possibly TRBD1 for D (5 bases). V shed 0 bases and J shed 5 bases, with 20 bases lying between them. Germline V gives CDR1 SGHRS, CDR2 YFSETQ. There are 18 residues in the CDR3. CDR3 DNA: TGCGCCAGCAGCTTGGACCCCGCGGGGGGTGGCGTAAATGAAAAACTGTTTTTT. Translating it yields CASSLDPAGGGVNEKLFF.

This clone has only one observation. The genes are TRBV5-1 and TRBJ2-2; tentatively, D is TRBD1 (6 bases). This CDR3 is 15 amino acids long. The germline V gene has CDR1 SGHRS and CDR2 YFSETQ. V was trimmed by 4 bases and J by 1 base, leaving 11 bases between them. This CDR3 reads CASSTPQGNTGELFF. In DNA form, the CDR3 reads TGCGCCAGCAGCACACCACAGGGGAACACCGGGGAGCTGTTTTTT.

This chain connects TRBV3-1 (or the pseudogene TRBV3-2) to TRBJ2-5; 14 bases are a match to TRBD2. Losses at the gene ends were 4 bases for V and 5 bases for J; bases not matched to a gene: 9. The CDR3 has 17 residues. Per the germline V gene, CDR1 is LGHDT and CDR2 is YNNKEL (reference sequence). CDR3 bases: TGTGCCAGCAGCCCGTGGACTAGCGGGGGGCCCTGGGAGACCCAGTACTTC. This sequence encodes CASSPWTSGGPWETQYF.

This chain connects TRBV19 to TRBJ1-1; D is perhaps TRBD1 (6 bases). With 4 bases removed from V and 5 bases from J, the gap between germline ends came to 17 bases. This CDR3 has 15 residues. Germline-derived CDR1 and CDR2 are LNHDA and SQIVND (reference sequence). In nucleotides, the CDR3 is TGTGCCAGTAGTAGGTCAGGGACAAGAGGAACTGAAGCTTTCTTT. Protein: CASSRSGTRGTEAFF.

V and J are TRBV28 and TRBJ2-7; 9 bases are shared with TRBD1. The V and J ends lost 6 bases and 3 bases, in that order; junction bases with no gene match: 18. The germline CDR1 and CDR2 sequences are MDHEN and SYDVKM. The CDR3 spans 18 residues. CDR3 nucleotide sequence: TGTGCCAGCAGCCTAGACCGGGACAGGGTAATCGGTCGCTACGAGCAGTACTTC. Its protein product is CASSLDRDRVIGRYEQYF.

With respect to this clone: This same CDR3 is encoded by further DNA sequences in the sample. The rearrangement uses TRBV29-1 and TRBJ1-2, with D possibly matching TRBD1 (6 bases). Between the trimmed V and J ends, which lost 3 bases and 5 bases, there was a span of 10 bases. CDR3 length: 12 residues. Germline V gene data show CDR1 as SQVTM and CDR2 as ANQGSEA. The CDR3 DNA reads TGCAGCGTTGACAGGGGTGGATATGGCTACACCTTC. This codes for CSVDRGGYGYTF.

The chain carries TRBV21-1 and TRBJ1-4; the table assigns TRBD1, which was not confirmed against the DNA. TRBV21-1 corresponds to a pseudogene. This CDR3 has 22 amino acids. The CDR3 is CASSKVAHREKLMVGVVEKLFF. CDR3 sequence (DNA): TGTGCCAGCAGCAAAGTCGCTCACAGGGAAAAACTAATGGTTGGGGTAGTCGAAAAACTGTTTTTT.

The gene calls are TRBV28 and TRBJ2-3; 8 nucleotides match TRBD1. This CDR3 region has 15 residues. Germline V gene sequence: CDR1 MDHEN, CDR2 SYDVKM. Trimming removed 5 bases from V and 3 bases from J; junction bases left unmatched: 7. The chain's CDR3 is CASSRGQGRTDTQYF. CDR3 in DNA: TGTGCCAGCAGTCGTGGACAGGGTCGGACAGATACGCAGTATTTT.

This sequence joins TRBV27 and TRBJ1-1; 7 nucleotides agree with TRBD1. V gave up 3 bases and J gave up 4 bases; unmatched junction bases: 8. This CDR3 is built from 15 residues. Germline V lookup: CDR1 MNHEY, CDR2 SMNVEV (reference sequence). The CDR3 region is CASSLPPGGSTEAFF. CDR3 DNA: TGTGCCAGCAGTTTGCCCCCAGGGGGATCCACTGAAGCTTTCTTT.

The V call is TRBV18, the J call TRBJ1-5, with 7 nucleotides matching TRBD1. Germline values: CDR1 KGHSH, CDR2 LQKENI. The ends lost 3 bases at V and 7 bases at J; junction bases unmatched: 9. The CDR3 has 15 amino acids. The CDR3 nucleotides read TGTGCCAGCTCACCGGGAGAGGGGGCAGGGCAGCCCCAGCATTTT. This translates into CASSPGEGAGQPQHF.